These 29 T cell receptor beta chains were sequenced from one sample in a study of T-cell memory formation after mild COVID-19. TCRdb independently ran MiXCR on the 5' RACE reads; one entry per CDR3 protein. The data hold 140,000 to 150,000 distinct CDR3 sequences, with about 6% observed a single time. Sequencing was performed on PBMCs or a T cell subset sorted from them (not recorded which). The receptors stem from an adult woman who had mild COVID-19 (a few samples of this study predate the infection). Cell type and time point are not known.

As regards this clonotype: A read error may produce the germline difference seen at one junction end. The rearrangement uses TRBV7-2 and TRBJ1-2; D may be TRBD1 (6 bases). CDR1 is SGHTA, CDR2 FQGNSA, per germline. CDR3 length: 15 amino acids. This CDR3 reads CASSLAEQGGTGYTF. The CDR3 region has the DNA TGTGCCAGCAGCTTAGCTGAACAGGGAGGAACTGGCTATACCTTC. Drawing the rest from reference TRBV7-2 and TRBJ1-2, the complete variable domain is GAGVSQSPSNKVTEKGKDVELRCDPISGHTALYWYRQSLGQGLEFLIYFQGNSAPDKSGLPSDRFSAERTGGSVSTLTIQRTQQEDSAVYLCASSLAEQGGTGYTFGSGTRLTVV.

A few counts support this clonotype. This chain's CDR3 is CSARDLGGRGQPQHF. The CDR3 DNA reads as TGCAGTGCTAGAGATTTGGGGGGCCGGGGACAGCCCCAGCATTTT. This chain connects TRBV20-1 to TRBJ1-5; D possibly corresponds to TRBD1 (6 bases). The germline CDR1 and CDR2 sequences are DFQATT and SNEGSKA (reference sequence). This CDR3 is built from 15 residues. V lost 0 bases to trimming and J lost 7 bases, with 16 bases between them.

This clonotype was recorded at least ten times. The chain combines TRBV24-1 with TRBJ2-1; D ambiguous. Germline CDR1 is KGHDR and CDR2 is SFDVKD. The CDR3 has 17 amino acids. Between the trimmed V and J ends, which lost 4 bases and 7 bases, there was a span of 22 bases. The CDR3 sequence is CATSDLGSPWDVNEQFF. The CDR3 DNA sequence: TGTGCCACCAGTGACCTTGGGTCTCCCTGGGATGTGAATGAGCAGTTCTTC.

This clonotype was counted only a few times. This chain connects TRBV24-1 to TRBJ2-7, with D possibly being TRBD1 (5 bases). V was clipped by 5 bases and J by 2 bases, with 9 bases between them. The CDR3 contains 13 residues. The germline V gene encodes CDR1 KGHDR and CDR2 SFDVKD. CDR3 loop: CATSGTDTYEQYF. The CDR3 nucleotides read TGTGCCACCAGTGGGACGGACACCTACGAGCAGTACTTC.

In its sample, this clonotype was seen many times. This rearrangement joins TRBV5-1 to TRBJ2-7, with 7 positions matching TRBD1. Trimming took 1 base from V and 1 from J; bases not matched to a gene: 5. The CDR3 runs to 15 residues. CDR1 and CDR2 from the germline V gene are SGHRS and YFSETQ. CDR3 loop: CASSLTGDGSYEQYF. The CDR3 DNA is TGCGCCAGCAGCTTGACAGGGGACGGGTCCTACGAGCAGTACTTC.

This clonotype was found many times. V usage is TRBV5-5 and J usage is TRBJ2-7; 9 bases map to TRBD1. From germline, CDR1 is SGHKS and CDR2 YYEKEE (reference sequence). V shed 3 bases and J 2 bases; nucleotides not matched to a gene: 6. CDR3 length: 15 amino acids. The CDR3 sequence is CASSYDRGDPYEQYF. The CDR3 nucleotides read TGTGCCAGCAGCTACGACAGGGGGGACCCCTACGAGCAGTACTTC.

The chain carries TRBV5-5 and TRBJ2-5; D perhaps matches TRBD1 (5 bases). V dropped 0 bases and J dropped 1 base, with 13 bases sitting between them. Germline CDR1 is SGHKS and CDR2 is YYEKEE (reference sequence). The CDR3 loop spans 16 amino acids. CDR3: CASSLGPGSGQETQYF. In DNA, the CDR3 is TGTGCCAGCAGCTTGGGTCCAGGGTCGGGCCAAGAGACCCAGTACTTC.

This clonotype showed up many times. CDR3 region: CASSLVSLSSYEQYF. The CDR3 DNA sequence: TGCGCCAGCAGCTTGGTCAGCCTGAGCTCCTACGAGCAGTACTTC. The chain is built from TRBV5-1 and TRBJ2-7; D remains unclear. The CDR3 is 15 amino acids. Germline V gene sequence: CDR1 SGHRS, CDR2 YFSETQ. V was trimmed by 0 bases and J by 0 bases, leaving 10 bases between them.

The chain has TRBV14 and TRBJ2-3; TRBD2 matches at 10 bases. The germline CDR1 and CDR2 sequences are SGHDN and FVKESK. CDR3 length: 19 residues. J gave up 5 bases and V 0 bases, and 14 bases lay outside the gene matches. The CDR3 region has the DNA TGTGCCAGCAGCCAAGAATGGACTAGCGGCCTAGCTTCTATAGATACGCAGTATTTT. Amino acids: CASSQEWTSGLASIDTQYF.

This clonotype was seen repeatedly, ten times or more. This sequence joins TRBV24-1 and TRBJ2-1; 15 nucleotides match TRBD2. This CDR3 is 18 amino acids long. Germline V gene lookup returns CDR1 KGHDR and CDR2 SFDVKD. V gave up 3 bases and J gave up 1 base; unmatched junction bases: 3. CDR3 nucleotides: TGTGCCACCAGTGATGCGGGACTAGCGGGAGGATCCTACAATGAGCAGTTCTTC. Translating it yields CATSDAGLAGGSYNEQFF.

This clonotype was picked up many times. DNA for the CDR3: TGTGCCAGCAGTATTCTAGCGGGCCAAGAGACCCAGTACTTC. Translated, it gives CASSILAGQETQYF. The genes are TRBV12-3 or TRBV12-4 and TRBJ2-5, with 8 bases identical to TRBD2. This CDR3 is 14 amino acids long. V was clipped by 5 bases and J by 1 base; unmatched bases: 3.

The rearrangement uses TRBV20-1 and TRBJ2-7, with 15 bases matching TRBD2. V trimming: 3 bases; J trimming: 0 bases; junction bases outside the gene matches: 12. The length of the CDR3 is 19 residues. Germline V gives CDR1 DFQATT, CDR2 SNEGSKA (reference sequence). CDR3 sequence reads: CSARPPGLAGGLSSYEQYF. The CDR3 DNA reads as TGCAGTGCTAGGCCCCCGGGACTAGCGGGGGGTTTGAGCTCCTACGAGCAGTACTTC.

This clonotype has a count of ten or more. The chain is built from TRBV24-1 and TRBJ2-1, with D tentatively TRBD1 (6 bases). Germline lookup yields CDR1 KGHDR and CDR2 SFDVKD. The germline V and J ends were trimmed by 6 bases and 4 bases, with 9 bases remaining between them. This CDR3 is 13 amino acids long. Here the CDR3 reads CATSIQGYNEQFF. The DNA for the CDR3 is TGTGCCACCAGTATTCAGGGGTACAATGAGCAGTTCTTC.

This clonotype was found many times. The CDR3 loop is CASSTAYEQYF. CDR3 DNA sequence: TGTGCCAGCAGCACTGCCTACGAGCAGTACTTC. The chain joins TRBV7-2 to TRBJ2-7; D not certain. Germline V gene data show CDR1 as SGHTA and CDR2 as FQGNSA. Trimming removed 5 bases at V and 2 bases at J, with 4 bases between. This CDR3 is built from 11 residues. Full variable domain (missing parts from reference TRBV7-2 and TRBJ2-7): GAGVSQSPSNKVTEKGKDVELRCDPISGHTALYWYRQSLGQGLEFLIYFQGNSAPDKSGLPSDRFSAERTGGSVSTLTIQRTQQEDSAVYLCASSTAYEQYFGPGTRLTVT.

The V call is TRBV7-2, the J call TRBJ1-5, with D possibly being TRBD1 (5 bases). Deletions cut 3 bases from V and 6 bases from J, with 15 bases between. The CDR3 is 15 amino acids. Germline V gene data show CDR1 as SGHTA and CDR2 as FQGNSA. The CDR3 loop is CASSFGQKRGQPQHF. In DNA, the CDR3 is TGTGCCAGCAGCTTTGGCCAAAAGAGGGGTCAGCCCCAGCATTTT. The whole variable domain, remainder taken from reference TRBV7-2 and TRBJ1-5, is GAGVSQSPSNKVTEKGKDVELRCDPISGHTALYWYRQSLGQGLEFLIYFQGNSAPDKSGLPSDRFSAERTGGSVSTLTIQRTQQEDSAVYLCASSFGQKRGQPQHFGDGTRLSIL.

In this sample, this clonotype turned up a few times. The rearrangement joins TRBV5-1 to TRBJ1-1; 7 nucleotides align to TRBD1. CDR1 is SGHRS and CDR2 is YFSETQ in the germline V gene. V trimming: 3 bases; J trimming: 0 bases; junction bases outside the gene matches: 11. The CDR3 has 17 amino acids. CDR3 protein: CASSSRQGGGMNTEAFF. In nucleotides, the CDR3 is TGCGCCAGCAGCTCAAGACAGGGAGGTGGGATGAACACTGAAGCTTTCTTT.

There are many counts of this clonotype. This chain links TRBV5-1 with TRBJ1-6; D uncertain. Germline CDR1 is SGHRS and CDR2 is YFSETQ. The CDR3 loop spans 13 amino acids. The V gene lost 0 bases and the J gene lost 13 bases, with 11 bases spanning the gap. CDR3: CASSLEGERPLHF. Written as DNA, the CDR3 is TGCGCCAGCAGCTTGGAAGGTGAGAGGCCCCTCCACTTT.

J is TRBJ2-5 and V is TRBV5-5; no clear D gene. The CDR3 is made up of 15 amino acids. Trimming left V 0 bases short and J 7 bases short, with 16 bases between. The germline CDR1 and CDR2 sequences are SGHKS and YYEKEE (reference sequence). As DNA, the CDR3 is TGTGCCAGCAGCTTGGTGGCCCTCGAACCCGGGACCCAGTACTTC. Translating gives CASSLVALEPGTQYF.

This clonotype was observed a few times. CDR3 loop: CASSLTRYNEQFF. Written as DNA, the CDR3 is TGTGCCAGCAGTCTAACTAGGTACAATGAGCAGTTCTTC. The chain joins TRBV12-3 or TRBV12-4 to TRBJ2-1; weak D call: TRBD2 (5 bases). With 5 bases removed from V and 4 bases from J, the gap between germline ends came to 9 bases. This CDR3 is 13 amino acids long.

Comment on this clonotype: In this CDR3 the conserved last residue, phenylalanine or tryptophan, is missing, so a read error is likely. The rearrangement joins TRBV20-1 to TRBJ2-7; either TRBD1 or TRBD2 may fit D (5 bases each). This CDR3 has 15 amino acids. Germline V lookup: CDR1 DFQATT, CDR2 SNEGSKA (reference sequence). Trimming took off 0 bases at V and 6 bases at J, with 18 bases between the two ends. CDR3 in DNA: TGCAGTGCTAGAGATCCCGGGACCGGAACGGGCGAGCAGTACTTA. Translated: CSARDPGTGTGEQYL.

This clonotype was seen only a few times. This chain joins TRBV5-1 and TRBJ2-1, with 9 nucleotides matching TRBD1. The CDR3 covers 14 residues. Germline V gives CDR1 SGHRS, CDR2 YFSETQ. Germline trimming cut 3 bases from V and 7 bases from J; bases unmatched to any gene: 5. The CDR3 here is CASSYGQGSNEQFF. CDR3 DNA sequence: TGCGCCAGCAGCTACGGACAGGGGAGTAATGAGCAGTTCTTC. The whole variable domain, remainder taken from reference TRBV5-1 and TRBJ2-1, is KAGVTQTPRYLIKTRGQQVTLSCSPISGHRSVSWYQQTPGQGLQFLFEYFSETQRNKGNFPGRFSGRQFSNSRSEMNVSTLELGDSALYLCASSYGQGSNEQFFGPGTRLTVL.

This clonotype has ten or more counts. This sequence joins TRBV20-1 and TRBJ2-2, with D maybe TRBD2 (5 bases). Germline loops: CDR1 DFQATT, CDR2 SNEGSKA (reference sequence). V was clipped by 0 bases and J by 6 bases, with 14 bases between them. The CDR3 runs 15 residues. CDR3: CSARDATRGAGELFF. CDR3 bases: TGCAGTGCTAGAGATGCGACACGGGGAGCCGGGGAGCTGTTTTTT.

This clonotype was recorded many times. The chain employs TRBV5-1 and TRBJ2-1, with D perhaps TRBD1 (6 bases). CDR3 length: 15 residues. Trimming removed 0 bases at V and 9 bases at J, with 16 bases between. The V gene's germline CDR1 is SGHRS and CDR2 YFSETQ. CDR3 DNA sequence: TGCGCCAGCAGCTTGGCCGGGCAGGGGCTGGGTGAGCAGTTCTTC. It is translated as CASSLAGQGLGEQFF.

This clonotype has just a few counts. V and J are TRBV6-1 and TRBJ1-1; no reliable D call. V was trimmed by 4 bases and J by 1 base, leaving 7 bases between them. CDR3 length: 13 amino acids. Germline values: CDR1 MNHNS, CDR2 SASEGT. CDR3 loop: CASSAAGNTEAFF. CDR3 bases: TGTGCCAGCAGTGCCGCAGGGAACACTGAAGCTTTCTTT.

A few counts support this clonotype. The CDR3 loop reads CSAAGQGYTEAFF. The CDR3 nucleotides read TGCAGTGCGGCGGGACAGGGTTACACTGAAGCTTTCTTT. The V gene is TRBV20-1, the J gene TRBJ1-1, with TRBD1 matching over 9 bases. V gave up 6 bases and J gave up 3 bases; unmatched junction bases: 5. In germline, CDR1 is DFQATT, CDR2 SNEGSKA (reference sequence). The CDR3 has 13 residues.

This clonotype was found many times. The chain is built from TRBV19 and TRBJ1-1; D unclear. Per germline, CDR1 LNHDA and CDR2 SQIVND (reference sequence). The CDR3 length is 14 residues. V dropped 1 base and J dropped 1 base, with 7 bases sitting between them. In DNA form, the CDR3 reads TGTGCCAGTAGTATAGGTGTCGGGAACACTGAAGCTTTCTTT. It yields the protein CASSIGVGNTEAFF.

This clonotype was observed at least ten times. The chain carries TRBV7-9 and TRBJ2-4; 8 bases are shared with TRBD2. With 5 bases clipped from V and 1 base from J, the junction kept 13 bases outside the gene matches. Germline CDR1 and CDR2: SEHNR and FQNEAQ (reference sequence). This CDR3 comprises 18 residues. CDR3 nucleotide sequence: TGTGCCAGCAGCCAACGGCGTGGGAGCGGGAGTGCCAAAAACATTCAGTACTTC. Protein product: CASSQRRGSGSAKNIQYF.

The chain couples TRBV7-9 to TRBJ1-1; tentatively, D is TRBD1 (6 bases). Per germline, CDR1 SEHNR and CDR2 FQNEAQ (reference sequence). The CDR3 contains 15 residues. V lost 2 bases and J 0 bases, leaving 10 bases between the germline ends. CDR3: CASSLRDKMNTEAFF. The CDR3 DNA sequence: TGTGCCAGCAGCTTACGGGACAAAATGAACACTGAAGCTTTCTTT.

This clonotype has only a few counts. The genes are TRBV12-3 or TRBV12-4 and TRBJ2-7, with 10 bases aligning to TRBD2. The CDR3 contains 15 residues. The J segment lost 2 bases and the V segment lost 2 bases, leaving 3 bases of the junction unmatched. CDR3 loop: CASSLRLAGTYEQYF. CDR3 DNA sequence: TGTGCCAGCAGTTTACGACTAGCGGGTACCTACGAGCAGTACTTC.